This TCR beta chain was recorded in a study of blood T cell repertoires in COVID-19. About the study: Donors in the United States, Italy and Spain gave samples during acute or convalescent COVID-19. T cells, B-cell-depleted T cells, or PBMCs supplied cDNA or gDNA.

In the original processing: Amplification from reference gene primers served as the basis for estimated nucleated cell counts. Method: immunoSEQ multiplex PCR; TCRdb's copy keeps in-frame clones and lacks some. For V, J and clone size, that table is used; D and trimming come from the DNA. The sample includes around 180,000 clones, 85% to 90% seen only once; the top ten take about 18%. The V gene's germline CDR1 is MNHEY and CDR2 SVGEGT. V was cut by 6 bases and J by 7 bases, with 19 bases left in between. This CDR3 comprises 15 residues. V is TRBV6-2 or TRBV6-3 and J is TRBJ1-5; maybe TRBD1 (6 bases). Input material: peripheral blood. This TCR was sampled from a person aged 65-85 years with COVID-19, enrolled during active disease. CDR3 amino acids: CASSVNTGIGQPQHF. CDR3 nucleotide sequence: TGTGCCAGCAGCGTTAACACAGGGATTGGACAGCCCCAGCATTTT.